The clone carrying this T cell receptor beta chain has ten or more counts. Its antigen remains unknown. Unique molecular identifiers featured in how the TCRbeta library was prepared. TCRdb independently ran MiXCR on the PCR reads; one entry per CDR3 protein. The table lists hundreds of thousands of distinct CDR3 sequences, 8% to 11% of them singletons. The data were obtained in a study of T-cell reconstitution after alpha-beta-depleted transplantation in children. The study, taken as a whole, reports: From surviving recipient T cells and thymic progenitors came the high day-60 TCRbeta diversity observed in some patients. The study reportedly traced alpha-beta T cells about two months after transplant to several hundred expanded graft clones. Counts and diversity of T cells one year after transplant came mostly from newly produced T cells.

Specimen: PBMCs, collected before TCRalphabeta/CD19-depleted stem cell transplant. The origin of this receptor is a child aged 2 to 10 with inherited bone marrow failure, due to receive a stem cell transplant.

This chain's CDR3 is CASSTAGLADTQYF. CDR3 nucleotide sequence: TGTGCCAGCAGTACCGCCGGACTAGCAGATACGCAGTATTTT. The chain uses TRBV6-1 and TRBJ2-3; 7 nucleotides match TRBD2. The CDR3 covers 14 residues. After removal of 5 bases from V and 4 bases from J, the junction contained 6 bases not matched to a gene. Germline CDR1 and CDR2: MNHNS and SASEGT.